This T cell receptor beta chain comes out of a study of response to subunit inactivated influenza vaccine. This clonotype showed up just a few times. The germline V and J ends were trimmed by 5 bases and 7 bases, with 15 bases remaining between them. Germline V gene data show CDR1 as SGHTA and CDR2 as FQGNSA. This CDR3 comprises 13 residues. TCRdb independently ran MiXCR on the RT-PCR reads; one entry per CDR3 protein. The sample includes some 150,000 distinct CDR3 sequences, about 12% seen only once; the top ten take 29%. These same data were also listed under a study on T cells expressing NK-cell markers. According to that study: TCR beta libraries carry UMIs added by 5'RACE template switching. There were seven HCMV-seropositive donors and one seronegative donor among the eight sequenced. Alpha-beta TCR T cells were the sole sorting target in several experiments, owing to an anti-gamma-delta TCR antibody. A few donors likewise had their CD3+CD56-NKG2C+ fraction led by these clonotypes. What remained unclear was the HCMV specificity of expanded NKG2C+ T cell clones.

The chain joins TRBV7-2 to TRBJ2-7; D might be TRBD2 (5 bases). The sequence was obtained from a man aged 50 to 60 who received an inactivated influenza vaccine. The sequencing here drew on CD8+ T cells sorted from PBMCs, taken 11 to 12 days after vaccination. CDR3 loop: CASSPAPGGEQYF. As DNA, the CDR3 is TGTGCCAGCAGCCCTGCCCCGGGCGGGGAGCAGTACTTC.